This is a list of T cell receptor beta chains from one sample in a study of T cells expressing NK-cell markers. TCRdb reanalyzed the 5' RACE reads and collapses them to one entry per CDR3 protein, without DNA. This sample carries 350,000 to 450,000 distinct CDR3 sequences, with 5.2% going to the ten biggest clones. Sequencing input: blood T cells: a sorted CD56 or NKG2C T cell subset, CD4+ or CD8+ T cells, or bulk PBMC T cells (not recorded which). These receptors were obtained from a man between 18 and 69 years old in good health. Each CDR3 is given with its conserved first and last residue.

>TRBV12-3/TRBV12-4|TRBJ1-1
CASSPGPNSNTEAFF
>TRBV11-2|TRBJ2-1
CASRSSIGTSGGFNNEQFF
>TRBV11-2|TRBJ2-6
CASSHRGPSSSGANVLTF
>TRBV4-1|TRBJ2-5
CASSQDRRGQETQYF
>TRBV3-1|TRBJ2-7
CASSQEEGINSYEQYF
>TRBV15|TRBJ2-2
CATTRSGGKGSTGELFF
>TRBV5-1|TRBJ2-3
CASSSGHRVGTDTQYF
>TRBV7-9|TRBJ1-2
CASSADVGGGGYTF
>TRBV6-1|TRBJ2-3
CASSEAFSGGTQYF
>TRBV6-1|TRBJ2-7
CASRPGQINEQYF
>TRBV7-2|TRBJ1-4
CASSLGGGAPTGEKLFF
>TRBV7-2|TRBJ2-1
CASNPPTNEQFF
>TRBV12-3/TRBV12-4|TRBJ1-1
CASSLVGRGEAFF
>TRBV29-1|TRBJ1-2
CSAQTSTGATNYGYTF
>TRBV2|TRBJ2-5
CARAWTGQETQYF
>TRBV2|TRBJ1-5
CASIGGTGNQPQHF
>TRBV3-1|TRBJ2-3
CASSPLGAGNTDTQYF
>TRBV7-9|TRBJ1-2
CASSLEAGLNYGYTF
>TRBV7-8|TRBJ2-3
CASSRKPTGGIDTQYF
>TRBV7-8|TRBJ1-1
CASTLIGRGSTEAFF
>TRBV11-1|TRBJ1-1
CASRPTGFAALRSAEAFF
>TRBV5-1|TRBJ1-1
CASSPPSGLNTEAFF
>TRBV7-3|TRBJ1-5
CASSQGSGTGPICGQPQHF
>TRBV7-2|TRBJ1-5
CASSRDRVSNQPQHF
>TRBV11-2|TRBJ2-7
CASSSILSYEQYF
>TRBV2|TRBJ2-7
CASSEGGVPTREQYF
>TRBV15|TRBJ2-5
CATSRELGRGGETQYF
>TRBV7-2|TRBJ2-3
CASSLEATDTQYF
>TRBV7-2|TRBJ1-2
CASSREGTGVDGYTF
>TRBV29-1|TRBJ2-7
CSVALASPYEQYF
>TRBV29-1|TRBJ2-3
CSVDAELLTDTQYF
>TRBV28|TRBJ1-2
CASSDSPFYGYTF
>TRBV28|TRBJ1-6
CASRVWRVRSPLHF
>TRBV6-6|TRBJ2-7
CASRAAGFYEQYF
>TRBV2|TRBJ1-2
CASNNRGLYGYTF
>TRBV29-1|TRBJ1-1
CSVERQGGMSTEAFF
>TRBV2|TRBJ1-1
CASSQRHGTEAFF
>TRBV5-1|TRBJ2-7
CASSLGRYEQYF
>TRBV6-1|TRBJ1-5
CASRRSPAGGNQPQHF
>TRBV27|TRBJ2-1
CASSSALRAGGSDEQFF
>TRBV3-1|TRBJ2-5
CASSQETGRGKTGAQYF
>TRBV24-1|TRBJ2-4
CATSEWSGAKNIQYF